The T cell receptor (beta chain) described here comes from a study of blood T cell repertoires in COVID-19. At the level of the study: COVID-19 samples collected from the United States, Italy and Spain covered acute and convalescent phases. The analysed material was cDNA or gDNA that came from T cells, B-cell-depleted T cells, or PBMCs.

Under the authors' procedure: Reference gene primers were amplified, and this amplification served to estimate nucleated cell counts. Profiling relied on immunoSEQ multiplex PCR, and the TCRdb table lists in-frame clones only, not all of them. V and J calls and clone size follow that table, whereas D and trimming were derived from the DNA. The sample consists of 200,000 to 300,000 clones, over 75% of them appearing once. This CDR3 has 16 residues. V was clipped by 3 bases and J by 0 bases, with 14 bases between them. The germline V gene encodes CDR1 MDHEN and CDR2 SYDVKM. This clone showed up just once.

This TCR came from a human donor in a cohort sampled during active COVID-19. Source material: peripheral blood. V usage is TRBV28 and J usage is TRBJ1-2, with a tentative D call TRBD1 (6 bases). The chain's CDR3 is CASSFGGGEANYGYTF. DNA of the CDR3: TGTGCCAGCAGTTTTGGGGGCGGTGAAGCTAACTATGGCTACACCTTC.